This is a list of T cell receptor beta chains from one sample in a study of blood T cell repertoires in COVID-19. TCRdb's table, derived via immunoSEQ multiplex PCR, lists solely in-frame clones and lacks some. The sample yields about 200,000 clones, about 80% seen once. The sequenced sample was peripheral blood. The receptor source for this set is a human donor with acute or convalescent COVID-19. The donor label of this sample is uncertain. CDR3s include the opening cysteine and the closing phenylalanine or tryptophan. D genes are given only for firm matches. Some rows have no size entry. The others give once, few or many, or a class for an expanded clone.

d_call: -; clone_size: -; j_call: TRBJ1-2; v_call: TRBV5-5; cdr3_nt: TGTGCCAGCAGCTCTCCGACAGCTAACTATGGCTACACCTTC; cdr3_aa: CASSSPTANYGYTF
d_call: -; clone_size: -; j_call: TRBJ2-7; v_call: TRBV7-9; cdr3_nt: TGTGCCAGCAGCCAACCAGGGGGGGAGCAGTACTTC; cdr3_aa: CASSQPGGEQYF
d_call: -; clone_size: -; j_call: TRBJ2-7; v_call: TRBV6-1; cdr3_nt: TGTGCCAGCACAAAACAGGAGGGTTCCTACGAGCAGTACTTC; cdr3_aa: CASTKQEGSYEQYF
d_call: TRBD2; clone_size: -; j_call: TRBJ2-5; v_call: TRBV19; cdr3_nt: TGTGCCAGTAGTAGTCAAGCGGGAGGAAGGGAGACCCAGTACTTC; cdr3_aa: CASSSQAGGRETQYF
d_call: TRBD1; clone_size: -; j_call: TRBJ2-5; v_call: TRBV7-9; cdr3_nt: TGTGCCAGCAGCTCCGGACAGGGTATCCAAGAGACCCAGTACTTC; cdr3_aa: CASSSGQGIQETQYF
d_call: TRBD2; clone_size: -; j_call: TRBJ2-1; v_call: TRBV18; cdr3_nt: TGTGCCAGCTCATCTCAGTGGACTAGCGCATACAATGAGCAGTTCTTC; cdr3_aa: CASSSQWTSAYNEQFF
d_call: -; clone_size: -; j_call: TRBJ2-3; v_call: TRBV29-1; cdr3_nt: TGCAGCGTTGATCCAGACCAGGCGCAGTATTTT; cdr3_aa: CSVDPDQAQYF
d_call: -; clone_size: -; j_call: TRBJ1-1; v_call: TRBV7-9; cdr3_nt: TGTGCCAGCAGCTTAATAACATTATCGAACACTGAAGCTTTCTTT; cdr3_aa: CASSLITLSNTEAFF
d_call: -; clone_size: -; j_call: TRBJ1-2; v_call: TRBV7-9; cdr3_nt: TGTGCCAGCAGCGCTCGGAGTGGCTACACCTTC; cdr3_aa: CASSARSGYTF
d_call: TRBD2; clone_size: -; j_call: TRBJ2-1; v_call: TRBV19; cdr3_nt: TGTGCCAGTAGTGGACGGGTAGCGGGAGGTGGCTCCTACAATGAGCAGTTCTTC; cdr3_aa: CASSGRVAGGGSYNEQFF
d_call: TRBD2; clone_size: -; j_call: TRBJ2-3; v_call: TRBV2; cdr3_nt: TGTGCCAGCAGTGATTCGCGGGAGACAGATACGCAGTATTTT; cdr3_aa: CASSDSRETDTQYF
d_call: TRBD1; clone_size: -; j_call: TRBJ1-2; v_call: TRBV5-1; cdr3_nt: TGCGCCAGCAGCCGGGGACAGGGCACCGGTGATAGCTACACCTTC; cdr3_aa: CASSRGQGTGDSYTF
d_call: -; clone_size: -; j_call: TRBJ2-6; v_call: TRBV5-4; cdr3_nt: TGTGCCAGCAGCCGTGAGGGCGCTGGGGCCAACGTCCTGACTTTC; cdr3_aa: CASSREGAGANVLTF
d_call: -; clone_size: -; j_call: TRBJ2-3; v_call: TRBV12-3/TRBV12-4; cdr3_nt: TGTGCCAGCAGAGCTAGCGGCACAGATACGCAGTATTTT; cdr3_aa: CASRASGTDTQYF
d_call: TRBD1; clone_size: once; j_call: TRBJ2-3; v_call: TRBV6-2/TRBV6-3; cdr3_nt: TGTGCCAGCAGTCGACAGGGGGCCACAGATACGCAGTATTTT; cdr3_aa: CASSRQGATDTQYF
d_call: TRBD1; clone_size: once; j_call: TRBJ2-7; v_call: TRBV11-2; cdr3_nt: TGTGCCAGCAGGCAAGCTTCACAGGGGATTTTC; cdr3_aa: CASRQASQGIF
d_call: TRBD1; clone_size: -; j_call: TRBJ1-2; v_call: TRBV3-1/TRBV3-2; cdr3_nt: TGTGCCAGCAGCTACGGACAGGGGGGAAACTATGGCTACACCTTC; cdr3_aa: CASSYGQGGNYGYTF
d_call: -; clone_size: -; j_call: TRBJ1-4; v_call: TRBV20-1; cdr3_nt: TGCAGTGCTAGTGGGGCGGGGCAGGCTAATGAAAAACTGTTTTTT; cdr3_aa: CSASGAGQANEKLFF
d_call: TRBD2; clone_size: -; j_call: TRBJ2-1; v_call: TRBV11-2; cdr3_nt: TGTGCCAGCAGCTTAAGAGGGCTAGCGGGAGTCCAGGGCAATGAGCAGTTCTTC; cdr3_aa: CASSLRGLAGVQGNEQFF
d_call: TRBD2; clone_size: -; j_call: TRBJ2-7; v_call: TRBV6-5; cdr3_nt: TGTGCCAGCAAAATAGGACTAGCGGGAGAGGAAAAGTACTTC; cdr3_aa: CASKIGLAGEEKYF
d_call: TRBD1; clone_size: -; j_call: TRBJ1-1; v_call: TRBV29-1; cdr3_nt: TGCAGCGCAGACAGGGTAAACACTGAAGCTTTCTTT; cdr3_aa: CSADRVNTEAFF
d_call: -; clone_size: -; j_call: TRBJ2-3; v_call: TRBV25-1; cdr3_nt: TGTGCCAGCAGTGAGAGCGGGTATAGCACAGATACGCAGTATTTT; cdr3_aa: CASSESGYSTDTQYF
d_call: -; clone_size: -; j_call: TRBJ2-7; v_call: TRBV24-1; cdr3_nt: TGTGCCACCAGCCCTGCCGAGACAGGAACCTACGAGCAGTACTTC; cdr3_aa: CATSPAETGTYEQYF
d_call: TRBD1; clone_size: -; j_call: TRBJ2-2; v_call: TRBV5-5; cdr3_nt: TGTGCCAGCAGCACCTGGACAGGGACCGGGGAGCTGTTTTTT; cdr3_aa: CASSTWTGTGELFF
d_call: TRBD2; clone_size: few; j_call: TRBJ2-7; v_call: TRBV3-1/TRBV3-2; cdr3_nt: TGTGCCAGCAGCTTTCTAGCGGGAGGGCCAGGCTACGAGCAGTACTTC; cdr3_aa: CASSFLAGGPGYEQYF
d_call: TRBD1; clone_size: -; j_call: TRBJ1-1; v_call: TRBV18; cdr3_nt: TGTGCCAGCTCAACAACTAGTTTGACAGGGAGTGGGGGCACTGAAGCTTTCTTT; cdr3_aa: CASSTTSLTGSGGTEAFF
d_call: -; clone_size: -; j_call: TRBJ2-1; v_call: TRBV12-5; cdr3_nt: TGTGCTAGTGGAAGGAGTGGGGGGGAGCAGTTCTTC; cdr3_aa: CASGRSGGEQFF
d_call: TRBD1; clone_size: few; j_call: TRBJ1-1; v_call: TRBV5-1; cdr3_nt: TGCGCCAGCAGCTTACAGGGGGAGGGCGAAGCTTTCTTT; cdr3_aa: CASSLQGEGEAFF